These T cell receptor beta chains were read from a single sample in a study of shared clonotypes between healthy human individuals. Repertoires were generated with immunoSEQ multiplex PCR, while TCRdb's copy carries only in-frame clones and drops some. The data hold over a million clones, with around 78% observed a single time. Material for sequencing was memory CD4+ T cells from PBMCs. The origin of the receptors is a man younger than 35 in good health. Some clones in this sample may be carry-over from other donors' samples. Both conserved end residues are part of each CDR3. Fields, in order: CDR3 protein, CDR3 DNA, clone size, J gene, D gene, V gene. A D gene is named only where the DNA matches it firmly. Clone size is given for some rows only: seen once, a few or many times, or a class if the clone is expanded.

CASSLTGEGLGTQYF	TGTGCCAGCAGCTTGACGGGGGAGGGGCTCGGGACCCAGTACTTC	.	TRBJ2-5	TRBD2	TRBV5-4
CASRHPGTVSYEQYF	TGTGCCAGCAGGCACCCTGGGACGGTGTCCTACGAGCAGTACTTC	.	TRBJ2-7	.	TRBV7-2
CASSLGGSSYEQYF	TGCGCCAGCAGCTTGGGTGGGAGCTCCTACGAGCAGTACTTC	.	TRBJ2-7	.	TRBV5-1
CASSEYGTSGIYNEQFF	TGTGCCAGCAGTGAATATGGTACTAGCGGGATTTACAATGAGCAGTTCTTC	.	TRBJ2-1	TRBD2	TRBV6-1
CAGNGAGSGTEAFF	TGTGCCGGAAATGGGGCAGGGTCGGGCACTGAAGCTTTCTTT	.	TRBJ1-1	.	TRBV28
CASSSDSLASNQPQHF	TGTGCCAGCAGCTCTGACAGCCTCGCAAGCAATCAGCCCCAGCATTTT	few	TRBJ1-5	.	TRBV28
CASSSHTLRTGTF	TGTGCCAGCAGCTCACACACCCTGCGGACAGGGACCTTT	few	TRBJ2-3	TRBD1	TRBV7-2
CASASYNEQFF	TGTGCCAGTGCATCCTACAATGAGCAGTTCTTC	.	TRBJ2-1	.	TRBV19
CASSQGTYTGELFF	TGTGCCAGCAGCCAGGGGACGTACACCGGGGAGCTGTTTTTT	.	TRBJ2-2	.	TRBV7-8
CASSEGPISYEQYF	TGTGCCAGCAGTGAAGGCCCCATATCCTACGAGCAGTACTTC	.	TRBJ2-7	.	TRBV6-1
CASSSGLAESEQYF	TGTGCCAGCAGCTCGGGACTAGCTGAATCCGAGCAGTACTTC	.	TRBJ2-7	TRBD2	TRBV7-3